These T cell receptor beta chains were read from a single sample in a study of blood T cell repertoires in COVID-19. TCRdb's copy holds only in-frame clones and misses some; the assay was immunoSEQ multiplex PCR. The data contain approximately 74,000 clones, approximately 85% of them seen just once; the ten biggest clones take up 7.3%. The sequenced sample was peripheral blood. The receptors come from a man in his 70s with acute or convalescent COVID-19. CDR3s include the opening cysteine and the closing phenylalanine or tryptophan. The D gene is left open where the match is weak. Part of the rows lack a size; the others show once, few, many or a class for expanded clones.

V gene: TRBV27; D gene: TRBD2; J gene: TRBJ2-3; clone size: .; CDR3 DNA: TGTGCCAGCAGTTACCGGACTAGCGTCCCAGATACGCAGTATTTT; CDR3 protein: CASSYRTSVPDTQYF
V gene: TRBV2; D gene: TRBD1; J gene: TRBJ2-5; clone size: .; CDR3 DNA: TGTGCCAGCAGTGAACAGGGGGCGTCTAGGGAGACCCAGTACTTC; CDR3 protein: CASSEQGASRETQYF
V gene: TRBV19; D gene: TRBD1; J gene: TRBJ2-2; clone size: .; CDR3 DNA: TGTGCCAGTATGTTGGGGACAGTGAACACCGGGGAGCTGTTTTTT; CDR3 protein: CASMLGTVNTGELFF
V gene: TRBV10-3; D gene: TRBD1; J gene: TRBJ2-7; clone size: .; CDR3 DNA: TGTGCCATCAGTGAAAGACAGGGTTCCTACGAGCAGTACTTC; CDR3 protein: CAISERQGSYEQYF
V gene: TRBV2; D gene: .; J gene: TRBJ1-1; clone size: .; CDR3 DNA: TGTGCCAGCAGTCTGTACAGAACGAACACTGAAGCTTTCTTT; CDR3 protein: CASSLYRTNTEAFF
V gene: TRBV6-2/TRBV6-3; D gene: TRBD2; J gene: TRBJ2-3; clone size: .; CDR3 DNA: TGTGCCAGCAGTTCCTCCCCGGGACTAGCGGGTTCCGATACGCAGTATTTT; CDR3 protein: CASSSSPGLAGSDTQYF
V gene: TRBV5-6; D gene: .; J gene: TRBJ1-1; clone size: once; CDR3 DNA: TGTGCCAGCAGCATAAGGGGACTCGGGGCCACTGAAGCTTTCTTT; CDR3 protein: CASSIRGLGATEAFF
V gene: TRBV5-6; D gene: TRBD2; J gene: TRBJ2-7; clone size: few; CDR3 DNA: TGTGCCAGCAGCTGGTTCGGGGGGAGCTCCTACGAGCAGTACTTC; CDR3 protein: CASSWFGGSSYEQYF
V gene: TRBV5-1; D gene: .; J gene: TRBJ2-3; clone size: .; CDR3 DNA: TGCGCCAGCACTGGGCCGGCTACACAAGATACGCAGTATTTT; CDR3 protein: CASTGPATQDTQYF
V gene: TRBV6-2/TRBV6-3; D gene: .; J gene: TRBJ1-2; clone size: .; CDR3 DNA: TGTGCCAGCAGTGACACCGCTAACTATGGCTACACCTTC; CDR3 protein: CASSDTANYGYTF
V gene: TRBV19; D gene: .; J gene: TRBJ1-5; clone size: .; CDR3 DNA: TGTGCCAGTAGGGACAGAAGCAATCAGCCCCAGCATTTT; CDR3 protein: CASRDRSNQPQHF
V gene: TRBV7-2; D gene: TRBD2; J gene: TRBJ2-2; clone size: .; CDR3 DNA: TGTGCCAGCAGCTTCCTAGCGGGAAGTGGAAACACCGGGGAGCTGTTTTTT; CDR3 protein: CASSFLAGSGNTGELFF
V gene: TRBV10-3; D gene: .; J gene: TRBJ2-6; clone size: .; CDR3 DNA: TGTGCCATCAGTGAGTCTTTTGGCGCTAGCTCTGGGGCCAACGTCCTGACTTTC; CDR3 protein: CAISESFGASSGANVLTF
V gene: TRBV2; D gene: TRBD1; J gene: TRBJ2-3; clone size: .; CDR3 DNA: TGTGCCAGCAGTGAAAGGAGACAGGGCCCAGATACGCAGTATTTT; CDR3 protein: CASSERRQGPDTQYF
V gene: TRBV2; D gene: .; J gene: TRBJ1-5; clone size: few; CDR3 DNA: TGTGCCAGCAGAGCAGACGGGGACAATCAGCCCCAGCATTTT; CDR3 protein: CASRADGDNQPQHF
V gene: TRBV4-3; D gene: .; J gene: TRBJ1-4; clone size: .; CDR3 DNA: TGCGCCAGCAGCCAGGGTGGCGTGGGAGGGGTTTATGAAAAACTGTTTTTT; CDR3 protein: CASSQGGVGGVYEKLFF